A selection of T cell receptor beta chains follows, all from one sample in a study of blood T cell repertoires in COVID-19. The protocol was immunoSEQ multiplex PCR, while the TCRdb copy is restricted to in-frame clones and leaves out a portion. This table has hundreds of thousands of clones, approximately 88% appearing once. The sequenced material came from peripheral blood. The source is a woman between 50 and 59 years old with active or convalescent COVID-19. Each CDR3 is given with its conserved first and last residue. The D gene is left open where the match is weak. The size field is filled for only some rows; it gives once, few, many or a size class.

>TRBD1|TRBJ2-2|once|TRBV19
TGTGCCAGTAGTATTGACAGGGGTTCCGGGGAGCTGTTTTTT
CASSIDRGSGELFF
>-|TRBJ1-1|-|TRBV6-5
TGTGCCAGCAGTTACTCGAGAACCACTAACACTGAAGCTTTCTTT
CASSYSRTTNTEAFF
>-|TRBJ2-2|-|TRBV11-2
TGTGCCAGCAGAATGATGGCAGCGAACACCGGGGAGCTGTTTTTT
CASRMMAANTGELFF
>TRBD1|TRBJ2-1|-|TRBV19
TGTGCCAGCTTGGACAGGGCCAATGAGCAGTTCTTC
CASLDRANEQFF
>TRBD2|TRBJ2-1|-|TRBV4-1
TGCGCCAGCAGCCAAGACCCCACTAGCGGGAGTGGGGCTAGCTCCTACAATGAGCAGTTCTTC
CASSQDPTSGSGASSYNEQFF
>-|TRBJ2-7|-|TRBV4-1
TGCGCCAGCAGCCTAACGACTAGCTACGAGCAGTACTTC
CASSLTTSYEQYF
>TRBD1|TRBJ2-7|-|TRBV6-5
TGTGCCAGCAGTCCGAACTCTCCTGACAGGGGTGGGACGTACTTC
CASSPNSPDRGGTYF
>TRBD1|TRBJ1-5|-|TRBV6-1
TGTGCCAGCAGTGAAGCCAGGGGGACAGGGCAGCCCCAGCATTTT
CASSEARGTGQPQHF
>-|TRBJ1-5|few|TRBV19
TGTGCCAGTAGTATCAGAAGTCAGCCCCAGCATTTT
CASSIRSQPQHF
>-|TRBJ2-7|few|TRBV2
TGTGCCAGCAGTGAACAGTACGAGCAGTACTTC
CASSEQYEQYF
>-|TRBJ1-2|-|TRBV12-3/TRBV12-4
TGTGCCAGCAGTTCAATGGGAGGGTCTGGCTACACCTTC
CASSSMGGSGYTF
>TRBD1|TRBJ2-7|-|TRBV10-3
TGTGCCATCACCCAGGGACAGTTGATCTCCTACGAGCAGTACTTC
CAITQGQLISYEQYF
>-|TRBJ2-3|-|TRBV7-3
TGTGCCAGCAGCTTAAGCCAGGCCCGCACAGATACGCAGTATTTT
CASSLSQARTDTQYF
>-|TRBJ1-1|-|TRBV4-2
TGTGCCAGCAGCCAAGGAGGGAGGGGGACTGAAGCTTTCTTT
CASSQGGRGTEAFF
>-|TRBJ1-5|-|TRBV5-1
TGCGCCAGCAGCATAGAAGACAGTCGCAATCAGCCCCAGCATTTT
CASSIEDSRNQPQHF
>TRBD1|TRBJ1-2|-|TRBV7-9
TGTGCCAGCAGCCTTCCCTCCGGGACAGGGGGCAGGGGCTACACCTTC
CASSLPSGTGGRGYTF
>TRBD1|TRBJ1-2|-|TRBV6-1
TGTGCCAGCAGTGTCGCCCATGGACAGGTTAACTATGGCTACACCTTC
CASSVAHGQVNYGYTF
>-|TRBJ2-7|-|TRBV7-2
TGTGCCAGCAGCCTACAGGGCTTGGGCGAGCAGTACTTC
CASSLQGLGEQYF
>TRBD2|TRBJ2-1|-|TRBV7-9
TGTGCCAGCAGCTTAGGTAGCGGGGGGTATAATGAGCAGTTCTTC
CASSLGSGGYNEQFF
>TRBD1|TRBJ1-2|-|TRBV19
TGTGCCAGCAGGGGGCTCTATGGCTACACCTTC
CASRGLYGYTF
>-|TRBJ1-5|once|TRBV3-1/TRBV3-2
TGTGCCAGCAGCCAAGGTCGGGGGAATCAGCCCCAGCATTTT
CASSQGRGNQPQHF
>-|TRBJ1-2|-|TRBV27
TGTGCCAGCAGTTATATACCTTCGCGGGGCTACACCTTC
CASSYIPSRGYTF